The 3 T cell receptor beta chains given below trace back to one sample, sequenced in a study of CD8+ T cells in alopecia areata. Sequencing used cDNA as its template, made by extracting RNA and reverse transcribing it. The table came from immunoSEQ multiplex PCR; TCRdb's copy has only in-frame clones and leaves some out. The sample includes over 150,000 clones, about 55% of them seen just once. Sample treatment: oral pan-JAK inhibitor, 5-10 mg twice daily. Sequenced here: CD8+ T cells sorted from blood, sampled at week 24, from a patient treated with tofacitinib. These receptors were taken from a human donor with alopecia areata.

This clone was recorded once. The chain links TRBV5-6 to TRBJ1-5; TRBD1 matches at 8 bases. V trimming: 2 bases; J trimming: 6 bases; junction bases outside the gene matches: 10. CDR3 size: 16 residues. Germline V gene data show CDR1 as SGHDT and CDR2 as YYEEEE. CDR3 amino acids: CASSFFGSGGGQPQHF. In DNA, the CDR3 is TGTGCCAGCAGCTTTTTCGGATCAGGGGGCGGTCAGCCCCAGCATTTT. The whole variable domain, remainder taken from reference TRBV5-6 and TRBJ1-5, is DAGVTQSPTHLIKTRGQQVTLRCSPKSGHDTVSWYQQALGQGPQFIFQYYEEEERQRGNFPDRFSGHQFPNYSSELNVNALLLGDSALYLCASSFFGSGGGQPQHFGDGTRLSIL.

The chain recombines TRBV25-1 with TRBJ2-7; possible D gene TRBD1, 7 bases. The germline V and J ends were trimmed by 3 bases and 2 bases, with 11 bases remaining between them. The CDR3 is 14 residues long. Germline V gene data show CDR1 as MGHDK and CDR2 as SYGVNS. CDR3 sequence reads: CASSEAGGTYEQYF. DNA of the CDR3: TGTGCCAGCAGTGAGGCAGGGGGGACCTACGAGCAGTACTTC.

The V and J genes are TRBV4-3 and TRBJ2-4; 13 nucleotides line up with TRBD2. CDR1 is LGHNA, CDR2 YSLEER, per germline. V dropped 4 bases and J dropped 7; count of bases not matched to a gene: 4. The CDR3 consists of 15 residues. CDR3 in amino acids: CASSRGLAGPNIQYF. As DNA, the CDR3 is TGCGCCAGCAGCCGGGGACTAGCGGGGCCCAACATTCAGTACTTC.